The T cell receptor beta chain described here comes from a study of technical replicates of blood from several donors. Libraries were prepared by immunoSEQ multiplex PCR; TCRdb keeps only in-frame clonotypes and omits some of them. The sample contains just under 85,000 clones, more than 90% of which appear only once. The CDR3 has 16 amino acids. CDR1 SGHVS and CDR2 FNYEAQ come from the germline V gene. V was shortened by 5 bases and J by 3 bases, with 19 bases between the two germline ends. The origin of this receptor is a human donor in good health. The specimen sequenced was T cells isolated from PBMCs. The chain employs TRBV7-6 and TRBJ1-1; TRBD1 might be the D (6 bases). The CDR3 DNA reads as TGTGCCAGCAGCCCTCATGGGGGGGCGATGGACACTGAAGCTTTCTTT. Amino acid sequence: CASSPHGGAMDTEAFF.